This T cell receptor beta chain appears in the sequencing data of a study of cytomegalovirus exposure and HLA in healthy donors. Whole-study results and caveats: Across donors, most TCRs were seen rarely, yet some public ones were widespread. With further analysis later on, most CMV-associated TCR beta chains appeared HLA-restricted.

At collection, donors were nominally healthy, but unrecorded immune exposures were probable. This CDR3 contains 14 residues. Germline CDR1 LNHDA, CDR2 SQIVND (reference sequence). Trimming left V 7 bases short and J 2 bases short, with 11 bases between. Regarding this clone: Its cognate antigen is unknown.

PCR was performed using 60 Vbeta and 13 Jbeta primers. Method: immunoSEQ multiplex PCR; TCRdb's copy keeps in-frame clones and lacks some. Here the sample spans roughly 230,000 clones, about 93% being singletons. This TCR was sampled from a girl aged 2 to 9 in good health and CMV-seronegative. The rearrangement joins TRBV19 to TRBJ2-2, with TRBD1 as a possible D gene (6 bases). The sample taken for sequencing was PBMCs. DNA of the CDR3: TGTGCCAGTATGAGGGGGATAAACACCGGGGAGCTGTTTTTT. Translation: CASMRGINTGELFF.